This T cell receptor beta chain was identified in a study of blood T cell repertoires in COVID-19 (dated by TCRdb to about 2020). In the study overall: The collaborator samples originated in the United States, Italy and Spain and spanned the acute and convalescent phases of COVID-19. Subjects who had been exposed to COVID-19, were actively infected with it, or had recovered from it provided the deeply sampled blood TCRbeta repertoires that made up the dataset. The material from the prospective study consisted of cDNA or gDNA derived from T cells, B-cell-depleted T cells, or PBMCs. Samples were obtained from the ongoing ImmuneRACE study (first 160 participants) and from 1,254 subjects provided by 6 global collaborators. Where available, HLA class I and class II types were obtained from metadata supplied by the sample provider rather than from assay-based typing. The repertoires were made available in a free public database intended to serve as a resource for research on the immune response to SARS-CoV-2. The sample metadata nearly always contained a de-identified subject ID, COVID-19 status, age in years and sex. Results and caveats for the whole study, not just this receptor: How much clinical and demographic metadata was included differed by source and by participant, and the metadata was provided uncurated.

Reading the germline V gene gives CDR1 MNHEY and CDR2 SVGAGI. Its CDR3 holds 15 amino acids, cysteine through phenylalanine. CDR3 DNA is the only sequence kept; it has 45 bases, read in frame from the first base. The V end loses 5 bases and the J end loses 0 bases, and a stretch of 12 bases separates them. As for this clone: The antigen this receptor binds is unknown. No qualities accompany the bases; no much larger clone lies one base away.

The immunoSEQ Assay, a bias-controlled multiplex PCR, was used to amplify TCRbeta CDR3 regions from genomic DNA. The authors' analysis ran thus. The number of nucleated cells in each sample was estimated from the amplification of reference gene primers within the assay. To quantify the absolute abundance of each unique TCRbeta CDR3 rearrangement, sequence reads were collapsed and filtered. For each sample, productive Simpson clonality was calculated by taking the square root of Simpson's diversity index across productive rearrangements. TCRdb retrieved this table from immuneACCESS and kept in-frame rearrangements only. Not all clones are present; in checked studies, unresolved V genes account for under half, and no reason is known for the remainder. From that table come the V and J calls and clone size; the DNA was used to work out D and trimming. This sample lists 300,000 to 350,000 clones; around 87% were detected once. The ten largest make up roughly 2.3% of the sample.

Collaborating institutions collected whole blood in K2EDTA tubes following their own protocols. For TCRbeta analysis, collaborators shipped samples as frozen whole blood, isolated PBMCs, or DNA extracted from either of those sample types. This sequence was found in a man aged 18 to 29 with active or convalescent COVID-19. The chain is assembled from TRBV6-5 and TRBJ2-3; there is no confident call for the D gene. The sequenced sample was peripheral blood. CDR3 region: CASSRNGASTDTQYF. The DNA is as follows: TGTGCCAGCAGTCGAAACGGTGCTAGCACAGATACGCAGTATTTT.